One and the same sample provided the 14 T cell receptor beta chains below, sequenced in a study of post-analysis software for immune sequencing data. These receptors have no identified antigens. Study outcomes and limitations: The five TRBV segments detected at higher frequency in patients than in controls included TRBV5-6, TRBV5-1 and TRBV20-1.

Incorporated into the TCR beta cDNA libraries were unique molecular identifiers, which served to reduce PCR and sequencing biases. TCRdb fed the PCR reads into MiXCR, producing one record per CDR3 protein. This table holds some 500,000 distinct CDR3 sequences, 40% to 55% found once. Sequencing was carried out using blood. The receptor set was obtained from a girl aged 5 to 17 with multiple sclerosis.

This clonotype was seen a single time. This chain joins TRBV12-3 or TRBV12-4 and TRBJ2-2; maybe TRBD1 (5 bases). Trimming cost V 7 bases and J 4 bases, with 13 bases left between them. This CDR3 is 14 amino acids long. The CDR3 nucleotides read TGTGCCAGCACCATGGGGCGGCCCACCGGGGAGCTGTTTTTT. Translating it yields CASTMGRPTGELFF.

The V and J genes are TRBV28 and TRBJ2-7; 8 bases line up with TRBD2. The CDR3 extends over 14 amino acids. The J segment lost 0 bases and the V segment lost 7 bases, leaving 5 bases of the junction unmatched. Germline loops: CDR1 MDHEN, CDR2 SYDVKM. CDR3 sequence (DNA): TGTGCCAGCATCGTAGCGGGGAGCTCCTACGAGCAGTACTTC. Translated, it gives CASIVAGSSYEQYF.

The chain links TRBV7-8 to TRBJ2-7, with TRBD1 matching over 8 bases. V shed 7 bases and J 0 bases; nucleotides not matched to a gene: 5. Germline V lookup: CDR1 SGHVS, CDR2 FQNEAQ. The length of the CDR3 is 14 residues. CDR3 DNA sequence: TGTGCCAGCAACGCGCAGGGGGCCTCCTACGAGCAGTACTTC. Translated: CASNAQGASYEQYF.

This clonotype was found a few times. The chain links TRBV3-1 to TRBJ2-1; possibly TRBD2 for D (6 bases). Germline V gene lookup returns CDR1 LGHDT and CDR2 YNNKEL (reference sequence). V gave up 2 bases and J gave up 4 bases, with 9 bases separating them. This CDR3 is built from 14 residues. Here the CDR3 DNA reads TGTGCCAGCAGCCAACAGGAGGGGTACAATGAGCAGTTCTTC. Its protein is CASSQQEGYNEQFF.

This chain connects TRBV9 to TRBJ2-5; D assignment may be TRBD1 or TRBD2 (5 bases each). The last part of the DNA fits TRBJ2-7 better; the J call may be wrong. The CDR3 covers 16 residues. Germline CDR1 and CDR2: SGDLS and YYNGEE. The CDR3 coding sequence is TGTGCCAGCAGCCCAAACACCGGGACCCAGACCTACGAGCAGTACTTC. It specifies CASSPNTGTQTYEQYF.

Only a few counts were recorded for this clonotype. The chain is built from TRBV7-3 and TRBJ2-3, with D possibly being TRBD2 (6 bases). Trimming took off 2 bases at V and 3 bases at J, with 9 bases between the two ends. Germline V lookup: CDR1 SGHTA, CDR2 FQGTGA. The CDR3 length is 14 residues. Here the CDR3 reads CASSLGGYTDTQYF. CDR3 bases: TGTGCCAGCAGCTTAGGAGGGTATACAGATACGCAGTATTTT.

In this sample, this clonotype turned up a few times. The rearrangement joins TRBV20-1 to TRBJ2-7; TRBD2 matches at 10 bases. J gave up 3 bases and V 3 bases, and 11 bases lay outside the gene matches. CDR1 is DFQATT, CDR2 SNEGSKA, per germline (reference sequence). The CDR3 is 16 residues long. This chain's CDR3 is CSARDPPSGRYYEQYF. As DNA, the CDR3 is TGCAGTGCTAGGGACCCCCCTAGCGGGAGATACTACGAGCAGTACTTC.

This clonotype was found a few times. The V call is TRBV29-1, the J call TRBJ1-4, with TRBD1 identical over 8 bases. With V trimmed by 7 bases and J by 1 base, 2 bases remained unmatched. Per the germline V gene, CDR1 is SQVTM and CDR2 is ANQGSEA. The CDR3 is made up of 13 amino acids. CDR3 nucleotides: TGCAGCGCGACAGGGGTAACTAATGAAAAACTGTTTTTT. The encoded protein is CSATGVTNEKLFF.

The chain joins TRBV5-6 to TRBJ1-5, with TRBD1 as a possible D gene (5 bases). Germline V gives CDR1 SGHDT, CDR2 YYEEEE. Trimming left V 6 bases short and J 4 bases short, with 14 bases between. The CDR3 covers 14 residues. CDR3 protein: CASTERDSNQPQHF. CDR3 DNA: TGTGCCAGCACCGAGAGGGACTCTAATCAGCCCCAGCATTTT.

This chain uses TRBV28 with TRBJ1-2; the D gene is possibly TRBD1 (5 bases). The germline V gene has CDR1 MDHEN and CDR2 SYDVKM. The CDR3 sequence is 11 residues long. The ends were cut back, 8 bases at V and 8 bases at J, with 12 bases in the middle. The CDR3 here is CASASPGGYTF. For the CDR3, the DNA is TGTGCCAGCGCTTCACCAGGGGGCTACACCTTC.

Notes on this clonotype: The junction shows a germline mismatch at one end, possibly a read error. The rearrangement uses TRBV28 and TRBJ2-1, with TRBD2 matching 16 bases. This CDR3 spans 18 amino acids. Per the germline V gene, CDR1 is MDHEN and CDR2 is SYDVKM. In DNA form, the CDR3 reads TGTGCCAGCAGTCCGGGACTAGCGGGAGGGCCCGGGTACAGTGAGCAGTTCTTC. Translation: CASSPGLAGGPGYSEQFF.

In this sample, this clonotype turned up a few times. The J gene is TRBJ1-4, the V gene TRBV29-1; D gene ambiguous. This CDR3 has 13 residues. The germline V gene encodes CDR1 SQVTM and CDR2 ANQGSEA. Trimming took off 6 bases at V and 0 bases at J, with 8 bases between the two ends. CDR3 sequence reads: CSVGVATNEKLFF. In nucleotides, the CDR3 is TGCAGCGTCGGAGTTGCAACTAATGAAAAACTGTTTTTT.

CDR3 nucleotide sequence: TGTGCCAGCAGCCAAGAAAGCGGGAGGGCCTGGGGCCACAATGAGCAGTTCTTC. Its translation: CASSQESGRAWGHNEQFF. V is TRBV3-1 and J is TRBJ2-1; 10 nucleotides align to TRBD2. The CDR3 loop spans 18 amino acids. V was clipped by 0 bases and J by 5 bases; unmatched bases: 10. CDR1 and CDR2 (germline): LGHDT, YNNKEL (reference sequence).

This clonotype was detected a few times. A read error may explain this, as a much larger clone is one base away. This chain connects TRBV20-1 to TRBJ2-4, with D possibly TRBD1 on 6 matching bases. CDR3 length: 14 amino acids. Germline lookup yields CDR1 DFQATT and CDR2 SNEGSKA (reference sequence). As DNA, the CDR3 is TGCAATGCTAGAGATACAGGGGCCAAAAACATTCAGTACTTC. Protein: CNARDTGAKNIQYF.